This T cell receptor (beta chain) was recorded in a study of blood T cell repertoires in COVID-19. The wider study: Sources were T cells, B-cell-depleted T cells, or PBMCs; the material itself was cDNA or gDNA.

The table came from immunoSEQ multiplex PCR; TCRdb's copy has only in-frame clones and leaves some out. The sample shows under 250,000 clones, 83% of them seen only once. V lost 0 bases, J lost 1 base, and 4 bases stayed unmatched. The CDR3 contains 17 residues. Per germline, CDR1 SGHNT and CDR2 YYREEE (reference sequence). The sample comprised peripheral blood. The V gene is TRBV5-4, the J gene TRBJ2-6; 7 bases fit TRBD2. The TCR originated in a woman aged 40 to 50 with active or convalescent COVID-19. CDR3 sequence: CASSLEPGGSGANVLTF. Here the CDR3 DNA reads TGTGCCAGCAGCTTGGAACCCGGGGGGTCTGGGGCCAACGTCCTGACTTTC.